This T cell receptor (beta chain) was captured by sequencing in a study of vaccination effects on CD4 cells after COVID-19. The wider study: Samples that were drawn after vaccination came a median of 72 days after the second dose. Study results and limitations: A shortage of convalescent patients and an absence of early post-infection timepoints characterized the study. Infection- and vaccine-induced clones contracted markedly late after vaccination.

Using immunoSEQ multiplex PCR, the repertoire was profiled, and TCRdb retains in-frame clones only, with some absent. Among some 40,000 clones, around four fifths were seen once, and the ten largest hold less than 2%. CD4+ T cells specific for antigen were expanded with viral peptide pools by the ViraFEST assay before sequencing. When ten to eleven days of culture had elapsed, CD4+ T cells were isolated. Every participant took two doses of the BNT162b2 or mRNA-1273 vaccine. After two million PBMC were placed in each well, they were cultured with approximately 9.1 IU/ml IL-2 and roughly 10 ug/ml peptides. The CDR3 contains 15 residues. CDR1 and CDR2 from the germline V gene are MGHRA and YSYEKL. With V trimmed by 3 bases and J by 4 bases, 4 bases remained unmatched. Concerning this clone itself: The target antigen is unknown.

This sequence originates from a human donor who received a COVID-19 vaccine. Some clones in this sample may be carry-over from other donors' samples. The rearrangement joins TRBV4-1 to TRBJ2-5, with TRBD2 matching 11 bases. The starting material was CD4+ T cells from PBMCs cultured with HCoV-NL63 spike peptides, obtained after COVID-19 vaccination. CDR3 residues: CASSHTSGGAETQYF. CDR3 DNA: TGCGCCAGCAGCCACACTAGCGGGGGAGCAGAGACCCAGTACTTC.